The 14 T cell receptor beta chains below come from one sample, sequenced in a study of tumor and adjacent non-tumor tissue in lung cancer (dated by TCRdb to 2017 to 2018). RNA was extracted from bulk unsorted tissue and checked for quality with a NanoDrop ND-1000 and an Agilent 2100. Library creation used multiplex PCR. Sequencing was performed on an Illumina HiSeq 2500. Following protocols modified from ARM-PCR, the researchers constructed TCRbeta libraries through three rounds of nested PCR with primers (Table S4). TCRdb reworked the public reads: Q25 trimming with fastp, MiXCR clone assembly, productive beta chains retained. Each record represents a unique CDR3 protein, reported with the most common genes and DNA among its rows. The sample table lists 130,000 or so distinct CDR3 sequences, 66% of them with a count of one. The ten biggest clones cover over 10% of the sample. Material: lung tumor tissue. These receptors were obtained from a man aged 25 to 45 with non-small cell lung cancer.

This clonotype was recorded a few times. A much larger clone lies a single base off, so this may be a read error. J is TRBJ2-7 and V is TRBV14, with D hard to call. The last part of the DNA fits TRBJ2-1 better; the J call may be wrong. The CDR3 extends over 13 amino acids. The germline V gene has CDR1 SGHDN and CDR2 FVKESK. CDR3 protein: CASSQAITYEQFF. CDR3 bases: TGTGCCAGCAGCCAAGCTATTACCTACGAGCAGTTCTTC.

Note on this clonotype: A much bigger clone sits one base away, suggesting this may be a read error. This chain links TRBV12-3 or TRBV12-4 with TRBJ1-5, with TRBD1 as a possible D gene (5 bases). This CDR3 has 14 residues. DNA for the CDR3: TGTGCCAGGAGTTTTCGAGGGGTTAATCAGCCCCAGCATTTT. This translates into CARSFRGVNQPQHF.

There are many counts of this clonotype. The CDR3 region is CASSYSYNEQFF. The CDR3 nucleotides are TGTGCCAGCAGTTACAGTTACAATGAGCAGTTCTTC. The V and J genes are TRBV6-6 and TRBJ2-1; D is ambiguous. Germline V gene sequence: CDR1 MNHNY, CDR2 SVGAGI (reference sequence). This CDR3 has 12 amino acids. Trimming stripped 2 bases from V and 4 bases from J, with 3 bases between.

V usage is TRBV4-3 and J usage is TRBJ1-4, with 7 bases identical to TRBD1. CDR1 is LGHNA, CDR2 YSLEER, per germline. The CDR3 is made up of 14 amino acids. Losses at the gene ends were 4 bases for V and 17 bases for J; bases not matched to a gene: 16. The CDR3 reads CASSRVSGTEKPFF. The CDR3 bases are TGCGCCAGCAGCCGGGTTTCCGGGACAGAAAAACCATTTTTT.

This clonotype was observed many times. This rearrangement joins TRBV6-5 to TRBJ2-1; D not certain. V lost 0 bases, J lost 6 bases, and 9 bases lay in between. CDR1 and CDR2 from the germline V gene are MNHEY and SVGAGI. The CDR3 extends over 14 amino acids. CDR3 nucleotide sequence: TGTGCCAGCAGTTACTCTGACATCTCCAATGAGCAGTTCTTC. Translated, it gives CASSYSDISNEQFF.

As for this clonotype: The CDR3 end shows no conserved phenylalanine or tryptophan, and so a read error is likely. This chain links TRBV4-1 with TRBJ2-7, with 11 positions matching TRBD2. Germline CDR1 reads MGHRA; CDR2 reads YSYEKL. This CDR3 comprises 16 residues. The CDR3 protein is CASSQVTSGASYEQYS. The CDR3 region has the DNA TGCGCCAGCAGCCAAGTGACTAGCGGGGCCTCCTACGAACAGTACTCC.

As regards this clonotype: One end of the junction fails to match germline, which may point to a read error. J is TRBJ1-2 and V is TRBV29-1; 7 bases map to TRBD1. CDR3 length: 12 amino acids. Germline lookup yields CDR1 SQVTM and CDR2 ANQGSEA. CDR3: CRVGKGAVGYTF. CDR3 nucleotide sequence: TGCAGGGTTGGAAAGGGGGCTGTCGGCTACACCTTC.

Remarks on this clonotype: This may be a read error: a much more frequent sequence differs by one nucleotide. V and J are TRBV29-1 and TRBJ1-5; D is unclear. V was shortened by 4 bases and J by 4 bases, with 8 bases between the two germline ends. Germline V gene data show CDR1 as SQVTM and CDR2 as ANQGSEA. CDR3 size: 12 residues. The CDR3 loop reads CSVVDLNQPQHF. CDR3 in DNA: TGCAGCGTTGTGGACCTTAATCAGCCCCAGCATTTT.

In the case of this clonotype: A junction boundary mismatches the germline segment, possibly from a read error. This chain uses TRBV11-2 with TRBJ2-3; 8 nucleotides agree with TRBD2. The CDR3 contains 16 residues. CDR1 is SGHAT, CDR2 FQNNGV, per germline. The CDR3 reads CASSSRLAGGTDMQYF. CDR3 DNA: TGTGCCAGCAGCTCGAGACTCGCGGGAGGAACAGATATGCAGTATTTT.

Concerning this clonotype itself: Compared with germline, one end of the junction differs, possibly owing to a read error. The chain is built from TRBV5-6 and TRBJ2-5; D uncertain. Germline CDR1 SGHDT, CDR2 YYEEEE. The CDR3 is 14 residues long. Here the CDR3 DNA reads TGTGCCGGCAGCTTGGTAGGGTCGGAAGAGACCCAGTACTTC. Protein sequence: CAGSLVGSEETQYF.

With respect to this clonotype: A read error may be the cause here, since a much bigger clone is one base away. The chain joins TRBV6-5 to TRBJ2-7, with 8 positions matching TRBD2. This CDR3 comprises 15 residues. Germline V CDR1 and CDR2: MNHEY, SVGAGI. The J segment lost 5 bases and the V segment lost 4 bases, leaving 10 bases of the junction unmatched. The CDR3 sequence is CASSSTGTRNHEQYF. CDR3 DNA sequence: TGTGCCAGCAGTTCCACCGGGACTAGAAACCACGAGCAGTACTTC.

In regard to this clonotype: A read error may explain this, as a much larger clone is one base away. The CDR3 reads CASSGGVGVADTQYF. The CDR3, as DNA: TGCGCCAGCAGCGGGGGGGTGGGGGTCGCAGATACGCAGTATTTT. This chain links TRBV4-1 with TRBJ2-3, with 7 bases aligning to TRBD2. CDR3 length equals 15 residues. Per germline, CDR1 MGHRA and CDR2 YSYEKL. Trimming at V came to 5 bases and at J to 4 bases, leaving 9 bases not matched to a gene.

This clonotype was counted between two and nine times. The CDR3 region is CASMGIYEQYF. For the CDR3, the DNA is TGTGCCAGCATGGGAATCTACGAGCAGTACTTC. The chain is built from TRBV6-2 or TRBV6-3 and TRBJ2-7; D is unresolved. The CDR3 is made up of 11 amino acids. Germline CDR1 MNHEY, CDR2 SVGEGT. Trimming removed 7 bases from V and 3 bases from J, with 7 bases in between.

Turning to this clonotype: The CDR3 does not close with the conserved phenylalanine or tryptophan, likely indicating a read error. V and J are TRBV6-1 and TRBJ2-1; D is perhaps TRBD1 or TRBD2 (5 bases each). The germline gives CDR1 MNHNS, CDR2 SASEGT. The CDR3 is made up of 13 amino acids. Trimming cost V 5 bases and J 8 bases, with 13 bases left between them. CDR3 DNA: TGTGCCAGCAGTAGGGACCGGCGGGATGAGCAGTTCTTA. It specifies CASSRDRRDEQFL.